Listed here are 24 T cell receptor beta chains from one sample, sequenced in a study of T-cell memory formation after mild COVID-19. TCRdb passed the 5' RACE reads through MiXCR, listing each CDR3 protein once. Of 540,000 or so distinct CDR3 sequences listed, roughly 21% are singletons. Sequencing used PBMCs or a T cell subset sorted from them (not recorded which). The receptors here all came from an adult woman who had mild COVID-19 (a few samples of this study predate the infection). Cell type and time point are not known.

The chain has TRBV10-3 and TRBJ2-2, with unresolved D. Trimming took off 6 bases at V and 3 bases at J, with 11 bases between the two ends. CDR1 and CDR2 (germline): ENHRY, SYGVKD. The CDR3 covers 14 residues. This CDR3 reads CAISSRADTGELFF. CDR3 sequence (DNA): TGTGCCATCAGCTCAAGGGCCGACACCGGGGAGCTGTTTTTT.

This clonotype was seen more than once but under ten times. The J gene is TRBJ2-4, the V gene TRBV6-5, with 8 positions matching TRBD1. Per the germline V gene, CDR1 is MNHEY and CDR2 is SVGAGI. The V and J ends lost 8 bases and 3 bases, in that order; junction bases with no gene match: 3. The CDR3 sequence is 13 residues long. CDR3 protein: CASQGTGKNIQYF. DNA for the CDR3: TGTGCCAGCCAGGGGACAGGCAAAAACATTCAGTACTTC.

This clonotype was observed many times. The gene calls are TRBV12-3 or TRBV12-4 and TRBJ2-7, with D unclear. The CDR3 covers 14 residues. V lost 6 bases and J lost 0, with 12 bases in between. For the CDR3, the DNA is TGTGCCAGCAGCTTAAGGCGGAGCTCCTACGAGCAGTACTTC. Translating it yields CASSLRRSSYEQYF.

The genes are TRBV30 and TRBJ2-7, with D maybe TRBD1 (6 bases). The V and J ends lost 2 bases and 2 bases respectively, with 10 bases between them. CDR1 is GTSNPN, CDR2 SVGIG, per germline (reference sequence). The CDR3 extends over 13 amino acids. The CDR3 protein is CAWSSQGTYEQYF. CDR3 DNA sequence: TGTGCCTGGAGTTCACAGGGAACCTACGAGCAGTACTTC.

This clonotype occurred a few times. The rearrangement joins TRBV4-3 to TRBJ1-1; maybe TRBD1 (6 bases). Germline lookup yields CDR1 LGHNA and CDR2 YSLEER. V lost 0 bases, J lost 3 bases, and 8 bases lay in between. The CDR3 extends over 14 amino acids. This chain's CDR3 is CASSQEWTDTEAFF. CDR3 DNA sequence: TGCGCCAGCAGCCAAGAATGGACAGACACTGAAGCTTTCTTT.

Details on this clonotype: One junction end disagrees with the germline gene, perhaps due to a read error. V and J are TRBV7-7 and TRBJ2-5, with D hard to call. Per the germline V gene, CDR1 is SSHAT and CDR2 is FNYEAQ (reference sequence). The CDR3 is 14 residues long. The CDR3 DNA follows: TGTGCTAGCAGCCCGCGTTTCGACCAAGAGACCCAGTACTTC. Translating it yields CASSPRFDQETQYF.

The CDR3 here is CASSAIKHYEQYF. As DNA, the CDR3 is TGTGCCAGCAGCGCGATTAAGCACTACGAGCAGTACTTC. The chain couples TRBV7-2 to TRBJ2-7; unclear D gene. Germline assignment: CDR1 SGHTA and CDR2 FQGNSA. This CDR3 contains 13 residues. Trimming removed 5 bases from V and 3 bases from J, with 11 bases in between.

The genes are TRBV29-1 and TRBJ2-7; 7 bases line up with TRBD2. Germline CDR1 and CDR2: SQVTM and ANQGSEA. V trimming: 3 bases; J trimming: 0 bases; junction bases outside the gene matches: 5. This CDR3 is 14 amino acids long. CDR3: CSVEASGFSYEQYF. CDR3 nucleotides: TGCAGCGTTGAGGCTAGCGGATTCTCCTACGAGCAGTACTTC.

This clonotype was counted between two and nine times. J is TRBJ2-1 and V is TRBV7-2, with D maybe TRBD2 (5 bases). Germline V CDR1 and CDR2: SGHTA, FQGNSA. CDR3 length: 11 amino acids. V lost 3 bases and J lost 11, with 8 bases in between. DNA for the CDR3: TGTGCCAGCAGCTTGAGGGTCCAGCAGTTCTTC. Translating gives CASSLRVQQFF.

This chain links TRBV19 with TRBJ2-7; D gene ambiguous. This CDR3 comprises 13 residues. From germline, CDR1 is LNHDA and CDR2 SQIVND (reference sequence). V was shortened by 3 bases and J by 5 bases, with 11 bases between the two germline ends. CDR3 nucleotides: TGTGCCAGTAGTATGTGGCCAGGCGACGAGCAGTACTTC. Translated: CASSMWPGDEQYF. Combining the CDR3 with reference TRBV19 and TRBJ2-7 gives the whole variable domain DGGITQSPKYLFRKEGQNVTLSCEQNLNHDAMYWYRQDPGQGLRLIYYSQIVNDFQKGDIAEGYSVSREKKESFPLTVTSAQKNPTAFYLCASSMWPGDEQYFGPGTRLTVT.

The gene calls are TRBV18 and TRBJ2-7; 10 bases align to TRBD1. Germline CDR1 and CDR2: KGHSH and LQKENI. The ends lost 4 bases at V and 1 base at J; junction bases unmatched: 4. This CDR3 contains 15 residues. The CDR3 sequence: CASSRGTGDSYEQYF. In DNA, the CDR3 is TGTGCCAGCTCACGAGGGACAGGGGATTCCTACGAGCAGTACTTC.

The chain uses TRBV12-3 or TRBV12-4 and TRBJ2-1; no clear D gene. The V end lost 1 base, the J end lost 6 bases, and 7 bases lay between the germline ends. The CDR3 covers 13 residues. The CDR3 protein is CASSLGVFNEQFF. Written as DNA, the CDR3 is TGTGCCAGCAGTTTAGGGGTTTTCAATGAGCAGTTCTTC.

This clonotype was counted a few times. V and J are TRBV27 and TRBJ1-5, with no clear D. This CDR3 contains 15 residues. Germline V gene data show CDR1 as MNHEY and CDR2 as SMNVEV (reference sequence). The V gene lost 4 bases and the J gene lost 4 bases, with 14 bases spanning the gap. DNA for the CDR3: TGTGCCAGCAGTTCTATCCCCCTGGGGAATCAGCCCCAGCATTTT. Translated: CASSSIPLGNQPQHF.

The chain combines TRBV24-1 with TRBJ2-7; 8 positions agree with TRBD1. This CDR3 contains 14 residues. Germline values: CDR1 KGHDR, CDR2 SFDVKD. Trimming took 7 bases from V and 2 from J; bases not matched to a gene: 6. The CDR3 DNA is TGTGCCACCAGCCAGGGGGCGGGGACCTACGAGCAGTACTTC. Translated, it gives CATSQGAGTYEQYF.

The chain couples TRBV7-9 to TRBJ2-7; perhaps D is TRBD1 or TRBD2 (5 bases each). Germline V gene lookup returns CDR1 SEHNR and CDR2 FQNEAQ (reference sequence). This CDR3 is 16 amino acids long. V lost 1 base and J 1 base, leaving 14 bases between the germline ends. This CDR3 is CASSLGGSGMSYEQYF. CDR3 DNA sequence: TGTGCCAGCAGCTTAGGGGGGAGTGGTATGTCCTACGAGCAGTACTTC.

This chain joins TRBV7-9 and TRBJ2-1; no clear D. Trimming removed 7 bases at V and 7 bases at J, with 11 bases between. CDR3 size: 12 residues. Per germline, CDR1 SEHNR and CDR2 FQNEAQ (reference sequence). The chain's CDR3 is CASTPHWNEQFF. For the CDR3, the DNA is TGTGCCAGCACCCCTCATTGGAATGAGCAGTTCTTC.

The chain couples TRBV29-1 to TRBJ2-5; 8 bases are shared with TRBD1. The CDR3 sequence is 19 residues long. In germline, CDR1 is SQVTM, CDR2 ANQGSEA. Unmatched junction bases numbered 25, after V lost 5 bases and J lost 5 bases. CDR3 protein: CSVSRSSTWTGKLGETQYF. As DNA, the CDR3 is TGCAGCGTTTCAAGATCGTCCACGTGGACAGGGAAATTAGGGGAGACCCAGTACTTC.

In this sample, this clonotype turned up a few times. This chain connects TRBV29-1 to TRBJ2-3; 11 bases line up with TRBD1. Germline-derived CDR1 and CDR2 are SQVTM and ANQGSEA. The CDR3 extends over 13 amino acids. V gave up 6 bases and J gave up 5 bases; unmatched junction bases: 4. The CDR3 DNA reads TGCAGCGTGGACAGGGGGCAAGGAGATACGCAGTATTTT. Translating gives CSVDRGQGDTQYF.

The V and J genes are TRBV4-2 and TRBJ2-3; D not resolved. V dropped 0 bases and J dropped 0 bases, with 7 bases sitting between them. There are 15 residues in the CDR3. Germline-derived CDR1 and CDR2 are LGHNA and YNFKEQ. The CDR3 loop reads CASSQDTYSTDTQYF. CDR3 in DNA: TGTGCCAGCAGCCAAGATACATATAGCACAGATACGCAGTATTTT.

This clonotype was seen more than once but under ten times. The chain has TRBV11-1 and TRBJ2-7, with 14 bases aligning to TRBD2. The CDR3 totals 15 residues. The germline gives CDR1 SGHAT, CDR2 FQDESV (reference sequence). The trim removed 11 bases at V and 5 bases at J, leaving 11 bases unmatched. CDR3 sequence: CASEAGTSGSNEQYF. For the CDR3, the DNA is TGTGCCTCCGAAGCCGGGACTAGCGGGAGTAACGAGCAGTACTTC.

The rearrangement links TRBV5-1 to TRBJ2-1; 8 bases are shared with TRBD2. The CDR3 runs to 14 residues. The ends lost 1 base at V and 5 bases at J; junction bases unmatched: 2. Germline values: CDR1 SGHRS, CDR2 YFSETQ. This CDR3 is CASSLSGGDNEQFF. CDR3 DNA sequence: TGCGCCAGCAGCTTGTCCGGGGGGGACAATGAGCAGTTCTTC.

The CDR3, as DNA: TGTGCCAGCAGCTTAGGCTTTGCTTCATATGGCTACACCTTC. Translating gives CASSLGFASYGYTF. The chain carries TRBV7-9 and TRBJ1-2; D call uncertain. Germline values: CDR1 SEHNR, CDR2 FQNEAQ (reference sequence). This CDR3 comprises 14 residues. V gave up 1 base and J gave up 5 bases, with 11 bases separating them.

This clonotype was counted between two and nine times. The gene calls are TRBV9 and TRBJ2-2, with 7 bases lining up with TRBD2. This CDR3 comprises 16 residues. The germline CDR1 and CDR2 sequences are SGDLS and YYNGEE. J lost 0 bases, V lost 7 bases, and 9 bases had no gene match. Here the CDR3 DNA reads TGTGCCAGCGCAGCGCCCGGGACTACGAACACCGGGGAGCTGTTTTTT. Encoded protein: CASAAPGTTNTGELFF.

This clonotype was detected a few times. The V and J genes are TRBV18 and TRBJ2-1; 11 bases are shared with TRBD2. The germline V gene has CDR1 KGHSH and CDR2 LQKENI. The V and J ends lost 3 bases and 3 bases, in that order; junction bases with no gene match: 4. This CDR3 is 16 amino acids long. The CDR3 loop reads CASSPPGLADYNEQFF. CDR3 bases: TGTGCCAGCTCACCCCCGGGACTAGCGGACTACAATGAGCAGTTCTTC.